The present entry profiles one TCR beta chain with its context. Its antigen is unknown. Within one base of it there is no much larger clone, and no base qualities were kept. These data originate in a study of blood T cell repertoires in COVID-19 (dated by TCRdb to 2020 to 2021). Regarding the complete study: Samples covering the acute and convalescent phases of COVID-19 were provided by collaborators in the United States, Italy and Spain. The material from the prospective study consisted of cDNA or gDNA derived from T cells, B-cell-depleted T cells, or PBMCs. The repertoires were made available in a free public database intended to serve as a resource for research on the immune response to SARS-CoV-2. Samples were obtained from the ongoing ImmuneRACE study (first 160 participants) and from 950 to 1,500 subjects provided by 6 global collaborators. Sample metadata almost always included a de-identified subject ID, COVID-19 status, age in years and sex. Subjects who had been exposed to COVID-19, were actively infected with it, or had recovered from it provided the deeply sampled blood TCRbeta repertoires that made up the dataset. Where available, HLA class I and class II types were obtained from metadata supplied by the sample provider rather than from assay-based typing. The research as a whole found: How much clinical and demographic metadata was included differed by source and by participant, and the metadata was provided uncurated.

Whole blood was collected in K2EDTA tubes by collaborating institutions according to the institutions' own protocols. For TCRbeta analysis, collaborator samples were shipped as frozen whole blood, as isolated PBMCs, or as DNA extracted from either sample type. TCRbeta CDR3 regions were amplified from genomic DNA by means of the immunoSEQ Assay, a bias-controlled multiplex PCR. Per the original workflow: Nucleated cell counts per sample were estimated from amplification of reference gene primers within the assay. To quantify the absolute abundance of each unique TCRbeta CDR3 rearrangement, sequence reads were collapsed and filtered. For each sample, productive Simpson clonality was calculated as the square root of Simpson's diversity index over productive rearrangements. TCRdb re-hosts the immuneACCESS table, in-frame sequences only. Its copies lack some clones; in the studies checked, an unresolved V gene accounts for under half of them, and the cause for the rest is not known. The V and J calls and clone size are taken from that table; D and trimming were inferred from the DNA. For this sample there are around 700,000 clones; around 90% appear just once. Approximately 0.3% of the sample is held by the ten biggest clonotypes.

This TCR derives from a woman aged 18-29 years with acute or convalescent COVID-19. Sequenced material: peripheral blood.

The CDR3 here reads CATTAQGQSMNTEAFF. The nucleotides are TGTGCCACTACGGCCCAGGGACAGTCAATGAACACTGAAGCTTTCTTT. The rearranged chain carries TRBV6-6 and TRBJ1-1, with 7 middle bases fitting TRBD1. V is pruned by 10 bases and J by 0 bases, leaving 14 bases of the junction without a gene match. From the cysteine up to the phenylalanine, the CDR3 has a length of 16 residues. Only the CDR3 DNA stays, 48 bases, in frame from base 1. The germline V gene encodes CDR1 MNHNY and CDR2 SVGAGI (reference sequence).